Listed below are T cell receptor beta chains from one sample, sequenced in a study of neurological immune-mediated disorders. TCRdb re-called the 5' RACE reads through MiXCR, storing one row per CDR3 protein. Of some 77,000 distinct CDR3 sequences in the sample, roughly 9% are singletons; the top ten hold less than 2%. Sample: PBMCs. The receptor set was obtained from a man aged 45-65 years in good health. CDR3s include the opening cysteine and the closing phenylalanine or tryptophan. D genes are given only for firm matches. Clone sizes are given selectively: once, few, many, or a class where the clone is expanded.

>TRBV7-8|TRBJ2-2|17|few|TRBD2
TGTGCCAGCAGCTTGCGGGTGAGCGGGAGAGACACCGGGGAGCTGTTTTTT
CASSLRVSGRDTGELFF
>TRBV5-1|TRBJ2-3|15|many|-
TGCGCCAGCAGCTTGGTCTCACCTTGGGCAGATACGCAGTATTTT
CASSLVSPWADTQYF
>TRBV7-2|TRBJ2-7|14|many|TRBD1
TGTGCCAGCAGCCTTGACAGGGTCTCCTACGAGCAGTACTTC
CASSLDRVSYEQYF
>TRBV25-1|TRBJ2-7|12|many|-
TGTGCCAGCAGACAGGGATCCTACGAGCAGTACTTC
CASRQGSYEQYF
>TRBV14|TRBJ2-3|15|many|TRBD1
TGTGCCAGCAGCCCGTGGGGACAGCAAGAAGATACGCAGTATTTT
CASSPWGQQEDTQYF
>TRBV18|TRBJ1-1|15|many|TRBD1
TGTGCCAGCTCACTACGACAGGGCGGGGGCACTGAAGCTTTCTTT
CASSLRQGGGTEAFF
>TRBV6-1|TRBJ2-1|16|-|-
TGTGCCAGCAGTGAAGCGTACCGAGCCTTCTACAATGAGCAGTTCTTC
CASSEAYRAFYNEQFF
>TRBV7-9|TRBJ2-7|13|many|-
TGTGCCAGCAGCGGCGGATCCCACGAGGTGCAGTACTTC
CASSGGSHEVQYF
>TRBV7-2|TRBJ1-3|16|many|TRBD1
TGTGCCAGCAGCATCACCGGGACAGGGGGGGGAAACACCATATATTTT
CASSITGTGGGNTIYF
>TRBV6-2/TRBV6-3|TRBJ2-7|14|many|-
TGTGCCAGCAGTTACTCCCAGGTCACCTACGAGCAGTACTTC
CASSYSQVTYEQYF
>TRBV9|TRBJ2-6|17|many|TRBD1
TGTGCCAGCAGCGACCCATACAGGGGATTTGGGGCCAACGTCCTGACTTTC
CASSDPYRGFGANVLTF
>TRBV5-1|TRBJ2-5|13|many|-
TGCGCCAGCAGCCACGGGACGGCAGAGACCCAGTACTTC
CASSHGTAETQYF
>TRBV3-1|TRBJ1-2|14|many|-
TGTGCCAGCAGCCAGGATATACTACCTTATGGCTACACCTTC
CASSQDILPYGYTF
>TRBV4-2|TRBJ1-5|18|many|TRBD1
TGTGCCAGCAGCCAAGAGTTCAGGGGGGCTGGTAGCAATCAGCCCCAGCATTTT
CASSQEFRGAGSNQPQHF
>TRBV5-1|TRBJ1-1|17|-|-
TGCGCCAGCAGCTTGGCGACAGGAAGTTTCATGAACACTGAAGCTTTCTTT
CASSLATGSFMNTEAFF
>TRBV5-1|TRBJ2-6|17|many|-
TGCGCCAGCAGCTTGGAGGTAGCTTTCACTGGGGCCAACGTCCTGACTTTC
CASSLEVAFTGANVLTF
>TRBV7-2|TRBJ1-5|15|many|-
TGTGCCAGCAGCCCTCTGGGCCCAAGCAATCAGCCCCAGCATTTT
CASSPLGPSNQPQHF
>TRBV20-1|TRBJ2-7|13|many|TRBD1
TGCAGTGCTGATCAGGACAGGGGAATGGCGCAGTACTTC
CSADQDRGMAQYF
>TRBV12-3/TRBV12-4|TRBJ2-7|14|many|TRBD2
TGTGCCAGCAGTCCCCCCGGGACTAATAACGAGCAGTACTTC
CASSPPGTNNEQYF
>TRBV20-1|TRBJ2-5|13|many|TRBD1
TGCAGTGCCACGGACAGGGACCAAGAGACCCAGTACTTC
CSATDRDQETQYF
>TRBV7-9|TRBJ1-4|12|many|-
TGTGCCAGCAGCTTATATTCTGAAAAACTGTTTTTT
CASSLYSEKLFF
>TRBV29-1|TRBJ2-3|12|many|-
TGCAGCGTGTCTCGGGGCACAGATACGCAGTATTTT
CSVSRGTDTQYF
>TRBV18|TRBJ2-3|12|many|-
TGTGCCAGCTCAGATAGCACAGATACGCAGTATTTT
CASSDSTDTQYF
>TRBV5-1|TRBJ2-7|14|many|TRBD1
TGCGCCAGCAGAATGCCCGGGACAGGGGCCGAGCAGTACTTC
CASRMPGTGAEQYF
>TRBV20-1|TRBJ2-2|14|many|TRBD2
TGCAGTGCTCGGACTAGCGGGGTGTCCGGGGAGCTGTTTTTT
CSARTSGVSGELFF
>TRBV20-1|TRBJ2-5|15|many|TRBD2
TGCAGTGCTAGAGATCGACTAGCGATGGGGAAGACCCAGTACTTC
CSARDRLAMGKTQYF
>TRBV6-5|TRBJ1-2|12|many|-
TGTGCCAGCAGTAGGGGCTCCTATGGCTACACCTTC
CASSRGSYGYTF
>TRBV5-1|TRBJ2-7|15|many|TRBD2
TGCGCCAGCGGGGTAGCGGGTGGAATCTCCTACGAGCAGTACTTC
CASGVAGGISYEQYF
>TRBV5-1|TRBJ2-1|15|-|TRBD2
TGCGCCAGCAGCGCCGCGGGAGGATCCTACAATGAGCAGTTCTTC
CASSAAGGSYNEQFF
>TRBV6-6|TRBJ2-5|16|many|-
TGTGCCAGCAGTTATCCCGGGGGTCGGGTCCAAGAGACCCAGTACTTC
CASSYPGGRVQETQYF
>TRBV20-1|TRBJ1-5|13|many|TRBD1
TGCAGTGCTCCGACAGGGGGCCGGGGGGCCCAGCATTTT
CSAPTGGRGAQHF
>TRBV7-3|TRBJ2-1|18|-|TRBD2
TGTGCCAGCAGCCGCGAGGGGCTAGCGGGGGGGCCCTACAATGAGCAGTTCTTC
CASSREGLAGGPYNEQFF
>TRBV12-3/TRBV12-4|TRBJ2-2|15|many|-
TGTGCCAGCAGTCCCCGGACGGGGAACACCGGGGAGCTGTTTTTT
CASSPRTGNTGELFF
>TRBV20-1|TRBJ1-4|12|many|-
TGCAGTGCTGGGGGTATTAATGAAAAACTGTTTTTT
CSAGGINEKLFF
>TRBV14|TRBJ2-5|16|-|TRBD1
TGTGCCAGCAGCCTGTCCTTGGGACAGTTCCAAGAGACCCAGTACTTC
CASSLSLGQFQETQYF
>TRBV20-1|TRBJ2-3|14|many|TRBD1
TGCAGTGCTCCAACGACAGGGAGCACAGATACGCAGTATTTT
CSAPTTGSTDTQYF
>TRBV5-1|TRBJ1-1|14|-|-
TGCTCCAGCAGCTACGGAGTGGGCCCCGAGGAAGCTTTCTTT
CSSSYGVGPEEAFF
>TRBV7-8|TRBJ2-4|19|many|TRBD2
TGTGCCAGCAGCCCCCGACTAGCGGGAGGCCTTATAGCCAAAAACATTCAGTACTTC
CASSPRLAGGLIAKNIQYF
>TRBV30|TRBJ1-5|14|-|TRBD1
TGTGCCTGGAGTGCAACAGGGGCTCTCCAGCCCCAGCATTTT
CAWSATGALQPQHF
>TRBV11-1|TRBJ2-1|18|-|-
-
CASSFYICSVTRGDEQFF
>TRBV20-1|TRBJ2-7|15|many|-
TGCAGTGCCCTTAAGGGCGGGGGACAGGACCACGAGCAGTACTTC
CSALKGGGQDHEQYF
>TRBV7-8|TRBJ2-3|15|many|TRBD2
TGTGCCAGCAGCCCGCGGGGGGCGTACTACGATACGCAGTATTTT
CASSPRGAYYDTQYF
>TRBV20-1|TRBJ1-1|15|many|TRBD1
TGCAGTGCCCGGGACAGGGTGTTTCTGAACACTGAAGCTTTCTTT
CSARDRVFLNTEAFF
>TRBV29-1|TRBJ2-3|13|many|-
TGCAGCGTTGAAGTCGCGGGCGGGGATACGCAGTATTTT
CSVEVAGGDTQYF
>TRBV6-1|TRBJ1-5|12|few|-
TGTGCCAGCAGAGATAGCAATCAGCCCCAGCATTTT
CASRDSNQPQHF
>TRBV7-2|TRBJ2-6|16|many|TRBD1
TGTGCCAGCAGCTTAGGGACAGGGTCTGGGGCCAACGTCCTGACTTTC
CASSLGTGSGANVLTF
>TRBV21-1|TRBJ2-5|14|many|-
TGTGCCAGCAGCAAACGGAGATGGCAAGAGACCCAGTACTTC
CASSKRRWQETQYF